This entry describes one TCR beta chain. Authors' methods: Amplification from reference gene primers served as the basis for estimated nucleated cell counts. Here immunoSEQ multiplex PCR was the method, and the copy in TCRdb shows in-frame clones only, minus some. V and J calls and clone size are as listed in that table; D and trimming were resolved from the DNA. The sample comprises 100,000 to 130,000 clones, around 92% of which are singletons, and roughly 4.9% rests with the top ten. This sample is part of a study of blood T cell repertoires in COVID-19. Overall study: From the United States, Italy and Spain came samples of acute and convalescent COVID-19. PBMCs, B-cell-depleted T cells, or T cells provided the cDNA or gDNA that made up the material.

The sequence was obtained from a man aged 40-55 years with active or convalescent COVID-19. The specimen was peripheral blood.

CDR3 sequence reads: CASSGTGFPYGYTF. The CDR3 nucleotides are TGTGCCAGCAGTGGGACAGGTTTCCCGTATGGCTACACCTTC. The rearrangement links TRBV28 to TRBJ1-2; TRBD1 matches 8 bases. J was trimmed by 5 bases and V by 5 bases; bases with no gene match: 7. Germline CDR1 MDHEN, CDR2 SYDVKM. The CDR3 is made up of 14 amino acids.